The rows below give T cell receptor beta chains drawn from one sample of a study of blood T cell repertoires in COVID-19. The protocol was immunoSEQ multiplex PCR, while the TCRdb copy is restricted to in-frame clones and leaves out a portion. This table has about 130,000 clones, roughly four fifths appearing once. The source material was peripheral blood. These receptors all stem from a human donor in a cohort sampled during active COVID-19. The CDR3 runs from the conserved cysteine through the conserved F or W. The order of the fields is D gene, clone size, V gene, J gene, CDR3 DNA, CDR3 protein. D genes are given only for firm matches. The size field is filled for only some rows; it gives once, few, many or a size class.

D: NA; size: few; V: TRBV13; J: TRBJ1-3; DNA: TGTGCCAGCAGCTTGGGCACGACTATATTTGGAAACACCATATATTTT; CDR3: CASSLGTTIFGNTIYF
D: TRBD1; size: NA; V: TRBV10-2; J: TRBJ1-2; DNA: TGCGCCAGCTCCGACAGGGGACTCTATGGCTACACCTTC; CDR3: CASSDRGLYGYTF
D: NA; size: NA; V: TRBV18; J: TRBJ2-2; DNA: TGTGCCAGCTCCTCAGCTGCAGGGCAGAACACCGGGGAGCTGTTTTTT; CDR3: CASSSAAGQNTGELFF
D: TRBD2; size: NA; V: TRBV3-1/TRBV3-2; J: TRBJ2-7; DNA: TGTGCCAGCAGCCAACCTAGCGGGGGAGGCTACGAGCAGTACTTC; CDR3: CASSQPSGGGYEQYF
D: NA; size: NA; V: TRBV18; J: TRBJ1-5; DNA: TGTGCCAGCTCGGAGGGAAACCTTGACCCCCAGCATTTT; CDR3: CASSEGNLDPQHF
D: TRBD1; size: few; V: TRBV11-3; J: TRBJ2-7; DNA: TGTGCCAGCAGCCCGGGACAGGGGGTCGAGCAGTACTTC; CDR3: CASSPGQGVEQYF
D: NA; size: NA; V: TRBV7-6; J: TRBJ2-3; DNA: TGTGCCAGCAGCCGCGCTAGCACAGATACGCAGTATTTT; CDR3: CASSRASTDTQYF
D: NA; size: NA; V: TRBV7-2; J: TRBJ1-3; DNA: TGTGCCAGCAGCCCCCAGGTGGTTGGAAACACCATATATTTT; CDR3: CASSPQVVGNTIYF
D: TRBD1; size: NA; V: TRBV5-1; J: TRBJ2-2; DNA: TGCGCCAGCAGCTTGAGACCAGGGGGCTTCAACACCGGGGAGCTGTTTTTT; CDR3: CASSLRPGGFNTGELFF
D: NA; size: NA; V: TRBV19; J: TRBJ2-1; DNA: TGTGCCAGTAGTAAGGGGGCGCGGGGCGGCTACAATGAGCAGTTCTTC; CDR3: CASSKGARGGYNEQFF
D: NA; size: NA; V: TRBV3-1/TRBV3-2; J: TRBJ1-1; DNA: TGTGCCAGCAGCCAAGAATACGGGAGGAACACTGAAGCTTTCTTT; CDR3: CASSQEYGRNTEAFF
D: TRBD1; size: NA; V: TRBV4-1; J: TRBJ2-1; DNA: TGCGCCAGCAGCCAGTCACAGGGGAATGAGCAGTTCTTC; CDR3: CASSQSQGNEQFF
D: NA; size: NA; V: TRBV30; J: TRBJ1-5; DNA: TGTGCCTGGAGTGACGGGGGCAATCAGCCCCAGCATTTT; CDR3: CAWSDGGNQPQHF
D: TRBD1; size: NA; V: TRBV30; J: TRBJ1-5; DNA: TGTGCCTGGAGTCTGGGACAGGGGAATCAGCCCCAGCATTTT; CDR3: CAWSLGQGNQPQHF
D: TRBD2; size: NA; V: TRBV11-2; J: TRBJ2-7; DNA: TGTGCCAGCAGCTTAACGATTCCGGGAGGGGGGGGCCCCTACGAGCAGTACTTC; CDR3: CASSLTIPGGGGPYEQYF
D: NA; size: NA; V: TRBV3-1/TRBV3-2; J: TRBJ1-6; DNA: TGTGCCAGCAGCCTTCTAGAGGGGGTTGGGTCACCCCTCCACTTT; CDR3: CASSLLEGVGSPLHF
D: NA; size: NA; V: TRBV19; J: TRBJ1-2; DNA: TGTGCCAGTAGCTCGAAAGTGACGGCGGGTGGCTACACCTTC; CDR3: CASSSKVTAGGYTF
D: TRBD1; size: NA; V: TRBV27; J: TRBJ1-1; DNA: TGTGCCAGCATTAATCAGAGGCGACAGGGGTTCACTGAAGCTTTCTTT; CDR3: CASINQRRQGFTEAFF
D: NA; size: NA; V: TRBV12-3/TRBV12-4; J: TRBJ2-7; DNA: TGTGCCAGCAGGCCCGACGGGACCTACGAGCAGTACTTC; CDR3: CASRPDGTYEQYF
D: NA; size: NA; V: TRBV2; J: TRBJ2-7; DNA: TGTGCCAGCAACGAGGCGGCCTACGAGCAGTACTTC; CDR3: CASNEAAYEQYF
D: NA; size: NA; V: TRBV10-2; J: TRBJ2-6; DNA: TGCGCCAGCAGGGAAACAGGCAGTGGGGCCAACGTCCTGACTTTC; CDR3: CASRETGSGANVLTF
D: NA; size: NA; V: TRBV5-1; J: TRBJ1-6; DNA: TGCGCCAGCAGCTTGGCCGCAGGTCGGGGGGATTCACCCCTCCACTTT; CDR3: CASSLAAGRGDSPLHF
D: TRBD1; size: once; V: TRBV19; J: TRBJ2-7; DNA: TGTGCCAGTAGTATCCCCAACAGGGGGCTGTACGAGCAGTACTTC; CDR3: CASSIPNRGLYEQYF
D: TRBD1; size: NA; V: TRBV4-1; J: TRBJ2-3; DNA: TGCGCCAGCAGCCCAAGAGACAGGGTATGGACAGATACGCAGTATTTT; CDR3: CASSPRDRVWTDTQYF
D: NA; size: NA; V: TRBV6-1; J: TRBJ1-4; DNA: TGTGCCAGCAGTGAATTTTCGTGGACATTGGGTGAAAAACTGTTTTTT; CDR3: CASSEFSWTLGEKLFF
D: NA; size: NA; V: TRBV6-1; J: TRBJ2-1; DNA: TGTGCCAGCAGTGAAAGTGGACAGTACAATGAGCAGTTCTTC; CDR3: CASSESGQYNEQFF
D: TRBD1; size: NA; V: TRBV5-4; J: TRBJ1-2; DNA: TGTGCCAGCAGCCCCTGGACAGGGGACTATGGCTACACCTTC; CDR3: CASSPWTGDYGYTF
D: NA; size: NA; V: TRBV7-9; J: TRBJ1-2; DNA: TGTGCCAGCAGCGCCGGGGGATACTCCGGGACCAACTATGGCTACACCTTC; CDR3: CASSAGGYSGTNYGYTF
D: TRBD1; size: NA; V: TRBV5-5; J: TRBJ2-7; DNA: TGTGCCAGCAGCTACCTTTGGGGCGGCAGGGGGCCGGGAGAGCAGTACTTC; CDR3: CASSYLWGGRGPGEQYF
D: TRBD1; size: NA; V: TRBV4-1; J: TRBJ2-4; DNA: TGCGCCAGCAGCCAACCCCGGGACAGTCTAGCCAAAAACATTCAGTACTTC; CDR3: CASSQPRDSLAKNIQYF
D: TRBD1; size: NA; V: TRBV27; J: TRBJ2-1; DNA: TGTGCCAGCAGTTCGCTCTGGGGACAGGGGGCAGTTAATGAGCAGTTCTTC; CDR3: CASSSLWGQGAVNEQFF
D: NA; size: NA; V: TRBV27; J: TRBJ2-1; DNA: TGTGCCAGCAGGCTGACTAGGAGTGATGAGCAGTTCTTC; CDR3: CASRLTRSDEQFF
D: NA; size: NA; V: TRBV9; J: TRBJ1-1; DNA: TGTGCCAGCAGCTTCAGGGAAACCAACACTGAAGCTTTCTTT; CDR3: CASSFRETNTEAFF
D: TRBD1; size: NA; V: TRBV29-1; J: TRBJ2-3; DNA: TGCAGCGTGGGACAGGGGGCATCCACAGATACGCAGTATTTT; CDR3: CSVGQGASTDTQYF
D: NA; size: NA; V: TRBV18; J: TRBJ1-1; DNA: TGTGCCAGCTCACCCCAGGGGACGAACACTGAAGCTTTCTTT; CDR3: CASSPQGTNTEAFF
D: NA; size: NA; V: TRBV29-1; J: TRBJ2-1; DNA: TGCAGCGCAAATCCCCGGAGTTGGGAGTCTGAGCAGTTCTTC; CDR3: CSANPRSWESEQFF
D: TRBD2; size: NA; V: TRBV11-2; J: TRBJ2-1; DNA: TGTGCCAGCAGCCAAATGGGACTAGCGAAATACAATGAGCAGTTCTTC; CDR3: CASSQMGLAKYNEQFF
D: TRBD1; size: once; V: TRBV24-1; J: TRBJ1-4; DNA: TGTGCCACCAGTGATTTCAGGCAGGGGGCGGAAAAACTGTTTTTT; CDR3: CATSDFRQGAEKLFF
D: NA; size: NA; V: TRBV12-5; J: TRBJ1-5; DNA: TGTGCTAGTGCCTTACAGGGTGGTCTTAATCAGCCCCAGCATTTT; CDR3: CASALQGGLNQPQHF
D: NA; size: NA; V: TRBV6-5; J: TRBJ2-6; DNA: TGTGCCAGCAGTTACGGGCGGGACTCTGGGGCCAACGTCCTGACTTTC; CDR3: CASSYGRDSGANVLTF
D: NA; size: NA; V: TRBV15; J: TRBJ1-5; DNA: TGTGCCACCAGCAGAGATAGTTGGGGGGGAAACGAGCCCCAGCATTTT; CDR3: CATSRDSWGGNEPQHF
D: TRBD2; size: NA; V: TRBV20-1; J: TRBJ2-4; DNA: TGCAGTGCTAGTCTAGCGGGGGGGCTCGGGAACATTCAGTACTTC; CDR3: CSASLAGGLGNIQYF
D: NA; size: once; V: TRBV30; J: TRBJ2-7; DNA: TGTGCCGCCTCAGGGCCCCCGGGCTACGAGCAGTACTTC; CDR3: CAASGPPGYEQYF
D: TRBD2; size: NA; V: TRBV6-6; J: TRBJ2-2; DNA: TGTGCCAGCGGGAGAGCGGGGGAAGAGTGGGAGCTGTTTTTT; CDR3: CASGRAGEEWELFF
D: TRBD1; size: NA; V: TRBV19; J: TRBJ1-5; DNA: TGTGCCAGTAGTATAAAGGGAAGGACAGGGGATGACCAGCCCCAGCATTTT; CDR3: CASSIKGRTGDDQPQHF
D: TRBD2; size: once; V: TRBV20-1; J: TRBJ2-5; DNA: TGCAGTGCTAGTATAGCGGGGGGATCCCAAGAGACCCAGTACTTC; CDR3: CSASIAGGSQETQYF
D: TRBD1; size: NA; V: TRBV6-1; J: TRBJ1-5; DNA: TGTGCCAGCAGTGAAGCCTGGGACAGGGGAGGGCCCCAGCATTTT; CDR3: CASSEAWDRGGPQHF
D: TRBD1; size: few; V: TRBV10-3; J: TRBJ2-3; DNA: TGTGCCATCAGTGACCCAAAGGGGGCAGGGGGCCTCAATACGCAGTATTTT; CDR3: CAISDPKGAGGLNTQYF
D: TRBD2; size: once; V: TRBV3-1/TRBV3-2; J: TRBJ2-3; DNA: TGTGCCAGCAGTGATCTAGCGGGGCCGTCAGATACGCAGTATTTT; CDR3: CASSDLAGPSDTQYF
D: NA; size: once; V: TRBV11-2; J: TRBJ1-3; DNA: TGTGCCAGCAGTCTAGACCCCAGAGGGGGAAACACCATATATTTT; CDR3: CASSLDPRGGNTIYF
D: NA; size: NA; V: TRBV7-9; J: TRBJ1-2; DNA: TGTGCCAGCAGCCCGATAGGCCTCGGAGTGAGGTATGGCTACACCTTC; CDR3: CASSPIGLGVRYGYTF
D: NA; size: NA; V: TRBV9; J: TRBJ1-1; DNA: TGTGCCAGCAGCTCCTACTCCGGGGAGAGTTACACTGAAGCTTTCTTT; CDR3: CASSSYSGESYTEAFF
D: NA; size: NA; V: TRBV5-1; J: TRBJ1-1; DNA: TGCGCCAGCAGCTCACCAGGGTCTGAAGCTTTCTTT; CDR3: CASSSPGSEAFF
D: TRBD1; size: NA; V: TRBV6-5; J: TRBJ1-5; DNA: TGTGCCAGCAGTACCCGGGACAGGGGGATTCAGCCCCAGCATTTT; CDR3: CASSTRDRGIQPQHF
D: TRBD2; size: NA; V: TRBV4-1; J: TRBJ2-5; DNA: TGCGCCAGCAGCCAACCAACTAGCGGGGCCCTCCCGGAGACCCAGTACTTC; CDR3: CASSQPTSGALPETQYF
D: NA; size: NA; V: TRBV27; J: TRBJ2-2; DNA: TGTGCCAGCAGTCTCTCCCGGAACACCGGGGAGCTGTTTTTT; CDR3: CASSLSRNTGELFF
D: TRBD1; size: NA; V: TRBV9; J: TRBJ2-6; DNA: TGTGCCAGCAGCCCAGAGGACAGGTGGTTTAGGGCCAACGTCCTGACTTTC; CDR3: CASSPEDRWFRANVLTF
D: NA; size: NA; V: TRBV27; J: TRBJ2-6; DNA: TGTGCCAGCAATATCAGGGCTGGGGCCAACGTCCTGACTTTC; CDR3: CASNIRAGANVLTF
D: NA; size: once; V: TRBV7-9; J: TRBJ1-2; DNA: TGTGCCAGCAGCTTGGGAGGCTATGGCTACACCTTC; CDR3: CASSLGGYGYTF
D: TRBD1; size: NA; V: TRBV5-1; J: TRBJ2-1; DNA: TGCGCCAGCAACCCCCCTCCGGGACAGGGTGTTCCTGAGCAGTTCTTC; CDR3: CASNPPPGQGVPEQFF